What follows describes a single T cell receptor beta chain. Its antigen remains unidentified. A read error may account for a junction end that differs from germline. The sample is drawn from a study of tumor-infiltrating lymphocytes in primary liver carcinoma. Study context: Both sexes were represented among patients, who were 30 to 69 years old.

Total RNA amounting to 500 ng was the source from which TCR beta cDNA was made with a constant-region primer. Construction of TCR beta libraries relied on three successive nested multiplex PCR rounds employing slightly modified ARM-PCR. Forward primers for TRBV1-TRBV30 and a C-beta reverse primer served the first two PCR rounds, at about 11 cycles each. TCRdb reprocessed the multiplex PCR reads with MiXCR, giving one entry per CDR3 protein. The sample lists roughly 25,000 distinct CDR3 sequences; around 78% were seen once. Study findings and constraints: When set against blood, tumors had a significantly higher top-250-clone fraction (p = 0.039). Tumor-adjacent and tumor-blood pairs displayed less overlap than did pairs of tumor regions.

The CDR3 runs to 14 residues. In germline, CDR1 is ENHRY, CDR2 SYGVKD. Co-extracted RNA and DNA came from approximately 20-30 mg of unsorted bulk tissue. The TCR sequence derives from a man aged 40-49 years with primary liver carcinoma and hepatitis B virus infection. The rearrangement uses TRBV10-3 and TRBJ1-5; no reliable D call. The sequenced sample consisted of liver tumor tissue from sampling region 3. Subset: tumor region T3, left-lateral pole. This chain's CDR3 is CAFSEYEGDQPRHF. The CDR3 DNA follows: TGTGCCTTCAGTGAGTATGAGGGCGATCAGCCCCGTCATTTT.